This TCR beta chain was found in a study of T cells in narcolepsy. Study details: Healthy controls were enrolled alongside patients with narcolepsy type 1 or type 2.

Study findings and constraints: Some memory CD4+ repertoires had no autoreactive clone sequences. Same-patient CSF and blood CD4+ T cell clonotypes included HCRT-specific and TRIB2-specific autoreactive ones.

Concerning this clone itself: Antigen specificity is unknown.

TCRdb's copy holds only in-frame clones and misses some; the assay was immunoSEQ multiplex PCR. The repertoire has just under 30,000 clones, approximately 87% of them found once; the top ten carry 0.85% to 1%. V dropped 5 bases and J dropped 1 base, with 11 bases sitting between them. The CDR3 is made up of 14 amino acids. The germline gives CDR1 MNHEY, CDR2 SVGAGI. The sample comprised memory (CD45RA-) CD4+ T cells from blood. This chain connects TRBV6-5 to TRBJ1-1, with D perhaps matching TRBD1 (5 bases). The TCR originated in a human donor in good health. The CDR3 DNA sequence: TGTGCCAGCAGTGTCATCGGGGCGAACACTGAAGCTTTCTTT. Translated, it gives CASSVIGANTEAFF.